This T cell receptor (beta chain) was found in a study of blood T cell repertoires in COVID-19. Overall study context: The United States, Italy and Spain were the sources of the acute and convalescent COVID-19 samples.

V dropped 9 bases and J dropped 0 bases, with 15 bases sitting between them. This CDR3 has 15 amino acids. Germline V lookup: CDR1 MNHEY, CDR2 SVGAGI. Profiling relied on immunoSEQ multiplex PCR, and the TCRdb table lists in-frame clones only, not all of them. This sample has 450,000 to 500,000 clones, with 75% to 90% found just once. The source of this sequence is a human donor in a cohort sampled during active COVID-19. The sequencing sample was made of peripheral blood. The chain links TRBV6-5 to TRBJ2-1; D is ambiguous. DNA of the CDR3: TGTGCCAGTGATGCCCAACCGAGCTCCTACAATGAGCAGTTCTTC. Residues: CASDAQPSSYNEQFF.